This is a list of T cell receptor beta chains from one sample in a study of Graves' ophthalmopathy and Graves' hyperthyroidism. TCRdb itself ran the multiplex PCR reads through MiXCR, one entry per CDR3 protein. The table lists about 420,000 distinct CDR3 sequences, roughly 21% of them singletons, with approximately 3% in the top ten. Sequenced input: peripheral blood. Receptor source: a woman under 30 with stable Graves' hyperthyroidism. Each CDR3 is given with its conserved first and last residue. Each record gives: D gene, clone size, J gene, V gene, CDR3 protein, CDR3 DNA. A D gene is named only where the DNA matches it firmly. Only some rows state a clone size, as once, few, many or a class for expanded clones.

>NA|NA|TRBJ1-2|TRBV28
CASSSFGPSYGYTF
TGTGCCAGCAGCTCGTTCGGACCGAGCTATGGCTACACCTTC
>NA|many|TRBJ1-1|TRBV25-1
CASSVFREGDTEAFF
TGTGCCAGCAGTGTTTTCAGGGAGGGGGACACTGAAGCTTTCTTT
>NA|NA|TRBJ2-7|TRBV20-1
CSAREDFYSYEQYF
TGCAGTGCTAGGGAGGACTTTTACTCCTACGAGCAGTACTTC
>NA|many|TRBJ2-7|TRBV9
CASSVGSGTSLYEQYF
TGTGCCAGCAGCGTAGGCTCCGGGACCTCCCTTTACGAGCAGTACTTC
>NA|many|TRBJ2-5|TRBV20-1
CSAPSQAQETQYF
TGCAGTGCTCCCTCGCAGGCGCAAGAGACCCAGTACTTC
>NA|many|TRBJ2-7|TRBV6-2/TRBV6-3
CASGASRAYEQYF
TGTGCCAGCGGGGCTAGCAGAGCCTACGAGCAGTACTTC
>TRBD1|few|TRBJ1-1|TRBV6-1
CASKVTGGVSTEAFF
TGTGCCAGCAAAGTGACAGGGGGCGTTAGCACTGAAGCTTTCTTT
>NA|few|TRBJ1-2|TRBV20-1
CSARDQYEDGTPLGYGYTF
TGCAGTGCTAGAGATCAATATGAGGACGGAACACCCCTGGGCTATGGCTACACCTTC
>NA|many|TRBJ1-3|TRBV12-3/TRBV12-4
CASSLRLDSGNTIYF
TGTGCCAGCAGTTTAAGGCTGGACTCTGGAAACACCATATATTTT
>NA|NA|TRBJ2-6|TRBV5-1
CASSFLSGDGANVLTF
TGCGCCAGCAGCTTTTTGTCAGGGGATGGGGCCAACGTCCTGACTTTC
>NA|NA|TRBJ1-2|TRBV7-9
CASSFEQGLYGYTF
TGTGCCAGCAGCTTCGAACAGGGTTTGTATGGCTACACCTTC
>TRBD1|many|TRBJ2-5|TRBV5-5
CASSLGTGKETQYF
TGTGCCAGCAGCTTGGGGACAGGGAAAGAGACCCAGTACTTC
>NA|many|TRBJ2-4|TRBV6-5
CASSYSAGWGNIQYF
TGTGCCAGCAGTTACTCCGCGGGGTGGGGGAACATTCAGTACTTC
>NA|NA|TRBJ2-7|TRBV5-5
CASSPSSLGYEQYF
TGTGCCAGCAGCCCCTCGTCGTTGGGTTACGAGCAGTACTTC
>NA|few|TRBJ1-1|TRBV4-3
CASSQESSNTEAFF
TGCGCCAGCAGCCAAGAATCGTCGAACACTGAAGCTTTCTTT
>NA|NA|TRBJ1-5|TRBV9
CASSVGYSNQPQHF
TGTGCCAGCAGCGTTGGATATAGCAATCAGCCCCAGCATTTT
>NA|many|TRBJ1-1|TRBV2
CASGGVYTEAFF
TGTGCCAGCGGAGGGGTGTACACTGAAGCTTTCTTT
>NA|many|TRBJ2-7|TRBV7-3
CASSPQVAAFGEQYF
TGTGCCAGCAGCCCCCAGGTTGCAGCCTTCGGGGAGCAGTACTTC
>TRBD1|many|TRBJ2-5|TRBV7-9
CASSSWTGQETQYF
TGTGCCAGCAGCTCTTGGACAGGGCAAGAGACCCAGTACTTC
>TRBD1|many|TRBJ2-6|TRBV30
CAWKTGAILGANVLTF
TGTGCCTGGAAGACAGGGGCTATTCTTGGGGCCAACGTCCTGACTTTC
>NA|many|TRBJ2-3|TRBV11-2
CASSLEQLTDTQYF
TGTGCCAGCAGCTTGGAACAGCTCACAGATACGCAGTATTTT
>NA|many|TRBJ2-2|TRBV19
CASSIYGSSTGELFF
TGTGCCAGTAGTATTTACGGCAGTAGCACCGGGGAGCTGTTTTTT
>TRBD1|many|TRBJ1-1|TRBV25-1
CASSPRDRGQFEAFF
TGTGCCAGCAGTCCCAGGGACAGGGGGCAGTTTGAAGCTTTCTTT
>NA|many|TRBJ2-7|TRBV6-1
CASSEGAPREQYF
TGTGCCAGCAGTGAAGGGGCCCCGCGGGAGCAGTACTTC
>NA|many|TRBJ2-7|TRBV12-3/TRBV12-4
CASSYVVSEQYF
TGTGCCAGCAGTTATGTGGTTTCCGAGCAGTACTTC
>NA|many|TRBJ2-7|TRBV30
CAWSKGGDYAEQYF
TGTGCCTGGAGTAAGGGGGGCGACTACGCAGAGCAGTACTTC
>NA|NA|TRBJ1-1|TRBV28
CASSTLGRGRWTEAFF
TGTGCCAGCAGCACTTTAGGCCGGGGGCGTTGGACTGAAGCTTTCTTT
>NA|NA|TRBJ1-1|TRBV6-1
CASRNTVHTEAFF
TGTGCCAGCAGGAACACCGTACACACTGAAGCTTTCTTT